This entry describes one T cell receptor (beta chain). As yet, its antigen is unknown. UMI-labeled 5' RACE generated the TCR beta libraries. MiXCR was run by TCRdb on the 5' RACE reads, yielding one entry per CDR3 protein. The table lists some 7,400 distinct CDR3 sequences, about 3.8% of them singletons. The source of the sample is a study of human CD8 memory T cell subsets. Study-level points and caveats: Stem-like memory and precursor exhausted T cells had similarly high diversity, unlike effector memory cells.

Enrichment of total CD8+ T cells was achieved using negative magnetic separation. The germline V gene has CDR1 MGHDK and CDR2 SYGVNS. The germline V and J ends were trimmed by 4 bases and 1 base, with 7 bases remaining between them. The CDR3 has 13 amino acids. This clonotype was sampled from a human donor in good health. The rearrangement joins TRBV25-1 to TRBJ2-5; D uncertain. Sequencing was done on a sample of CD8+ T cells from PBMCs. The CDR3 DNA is TGTGCCAGCAGTGGAGGAAGCCAAGAGACCCAGTACTTC. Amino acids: CASSGGSQETQYF.